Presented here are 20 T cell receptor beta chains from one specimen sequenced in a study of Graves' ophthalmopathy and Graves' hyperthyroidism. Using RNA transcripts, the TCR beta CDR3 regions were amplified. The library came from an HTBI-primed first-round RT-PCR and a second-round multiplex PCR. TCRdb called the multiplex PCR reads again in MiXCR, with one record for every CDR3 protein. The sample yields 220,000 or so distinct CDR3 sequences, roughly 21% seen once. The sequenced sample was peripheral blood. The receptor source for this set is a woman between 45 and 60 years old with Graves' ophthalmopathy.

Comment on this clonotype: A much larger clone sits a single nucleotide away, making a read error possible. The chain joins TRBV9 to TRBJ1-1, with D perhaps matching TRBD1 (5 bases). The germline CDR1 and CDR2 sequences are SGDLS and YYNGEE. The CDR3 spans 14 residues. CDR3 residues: CPSSVGFGGSEAFF. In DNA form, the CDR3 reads TGTCCCAGCAGCGTAGGATTCGGGGGGAGCGAAGCTTTCTTT.

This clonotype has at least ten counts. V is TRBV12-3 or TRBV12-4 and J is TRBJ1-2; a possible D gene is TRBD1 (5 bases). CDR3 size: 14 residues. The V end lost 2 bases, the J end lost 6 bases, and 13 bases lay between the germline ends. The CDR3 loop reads CASSLPGSEHGYTF. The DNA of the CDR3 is TGTGCCAGCAGTTTACCAGGGTCGGAGCATGGCTACACCTTC.

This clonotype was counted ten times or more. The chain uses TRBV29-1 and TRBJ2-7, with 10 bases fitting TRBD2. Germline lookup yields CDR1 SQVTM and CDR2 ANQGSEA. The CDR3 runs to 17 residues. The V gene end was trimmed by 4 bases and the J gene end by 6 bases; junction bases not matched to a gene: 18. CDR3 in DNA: TGCAGCGTTGGAGAAAGCGGGAGGGCCGGATTTGTGATCGAGCAGTACTTC. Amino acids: CSVGESGRAGFVIEQYF.

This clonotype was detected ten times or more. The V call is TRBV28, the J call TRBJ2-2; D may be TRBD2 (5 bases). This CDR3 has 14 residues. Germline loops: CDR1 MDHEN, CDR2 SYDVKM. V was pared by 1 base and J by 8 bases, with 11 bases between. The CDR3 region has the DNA TGTGCCAGCAGTTTATTACGGGGAGCGGGGGAGCTGTTTTTT. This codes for CASSLLRGAGELFF.

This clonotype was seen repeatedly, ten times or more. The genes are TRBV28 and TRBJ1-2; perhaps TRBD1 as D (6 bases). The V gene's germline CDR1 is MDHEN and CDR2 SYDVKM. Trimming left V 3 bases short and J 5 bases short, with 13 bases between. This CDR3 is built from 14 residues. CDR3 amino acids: CASSFGKQGYGYTF. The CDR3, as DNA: TGTGCCAGCAGTTTCGGCAAGCAGGGGTATGGCTACACCTTC.

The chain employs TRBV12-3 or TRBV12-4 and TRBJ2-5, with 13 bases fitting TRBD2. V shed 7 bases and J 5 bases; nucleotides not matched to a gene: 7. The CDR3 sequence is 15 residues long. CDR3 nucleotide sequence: TGTGCCAGCACCGGACTAGCGGGAGAGGCTGAGACCCAGTACTTC. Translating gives CASTGLAGEAETQYF.

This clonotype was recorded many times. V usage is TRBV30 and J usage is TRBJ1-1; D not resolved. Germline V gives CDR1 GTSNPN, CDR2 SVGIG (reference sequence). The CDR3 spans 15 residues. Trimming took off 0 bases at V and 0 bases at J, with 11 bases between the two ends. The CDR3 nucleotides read TGTGCCTGGAGTGTAGACACTGGCTTGAACACTGAAGCTTTCTTT. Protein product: CAWSVDTGLNTEAFF.

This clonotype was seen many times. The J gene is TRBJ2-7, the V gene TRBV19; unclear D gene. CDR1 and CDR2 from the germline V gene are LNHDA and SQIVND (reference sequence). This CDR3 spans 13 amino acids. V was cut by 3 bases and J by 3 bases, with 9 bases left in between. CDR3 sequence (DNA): TGTGCCAGTAGTATGAGACACGACTACGAGCAGTACTTC. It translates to CASSMRHDYEQYF.

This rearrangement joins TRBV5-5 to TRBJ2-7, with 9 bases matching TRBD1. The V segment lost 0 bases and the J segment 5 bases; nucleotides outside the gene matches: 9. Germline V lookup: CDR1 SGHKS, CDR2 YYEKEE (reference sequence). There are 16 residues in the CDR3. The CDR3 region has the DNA TGTGCCAGCAGCTTGGCCCCCGGGACAGGGATGCACGAGCAGTACTTC. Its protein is CASSLAPGTGMHEQYF.

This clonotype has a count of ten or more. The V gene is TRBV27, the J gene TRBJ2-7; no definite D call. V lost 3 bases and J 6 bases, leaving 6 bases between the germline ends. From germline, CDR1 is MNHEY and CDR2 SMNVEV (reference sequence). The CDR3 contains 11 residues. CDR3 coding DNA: TGTGCCAGCAGTTTTGGAGCCGAGCAGTACTTC. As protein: CASSFGAEQYF.

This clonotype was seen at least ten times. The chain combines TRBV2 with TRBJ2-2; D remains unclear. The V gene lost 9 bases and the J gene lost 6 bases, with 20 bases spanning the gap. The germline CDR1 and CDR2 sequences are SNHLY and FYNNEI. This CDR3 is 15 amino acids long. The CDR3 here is CARERTQQLAGELFF. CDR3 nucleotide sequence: TGTGCCAGGGAGAGGACGCAGCAACTTGCCGGGGAGCTGTTTTTT.

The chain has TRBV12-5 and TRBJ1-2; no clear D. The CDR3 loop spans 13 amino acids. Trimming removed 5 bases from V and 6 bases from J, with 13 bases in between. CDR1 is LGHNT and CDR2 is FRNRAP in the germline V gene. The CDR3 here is CASGITEGNGYTF. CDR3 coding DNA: TGTGCTAGTGGTATAACAGAGGGAAATGGCTACACCTTC.

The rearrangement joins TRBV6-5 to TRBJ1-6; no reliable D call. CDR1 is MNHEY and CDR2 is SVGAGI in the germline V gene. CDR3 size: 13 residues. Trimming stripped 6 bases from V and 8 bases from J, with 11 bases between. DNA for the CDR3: TGTGCCAGCAGGCCTCGGACCGATTCACCCCTCCACTTT. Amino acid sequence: CASRPRTDSPLHF.

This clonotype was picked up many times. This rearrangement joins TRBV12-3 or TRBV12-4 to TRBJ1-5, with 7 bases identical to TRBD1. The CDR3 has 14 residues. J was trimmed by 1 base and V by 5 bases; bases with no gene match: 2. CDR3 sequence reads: CASSKQGSNQPQHF. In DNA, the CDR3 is TGTGCCAGCAGTAAACAGGGGAGCAATCAGCCCCAGCATTTT.

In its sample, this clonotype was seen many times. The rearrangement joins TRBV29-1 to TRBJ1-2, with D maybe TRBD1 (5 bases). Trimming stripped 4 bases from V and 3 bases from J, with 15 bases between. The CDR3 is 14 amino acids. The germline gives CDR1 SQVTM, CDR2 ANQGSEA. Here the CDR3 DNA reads TGCAGCGTTGCGAGCGGGGGGGGTGACTATGGCTACACCTTC. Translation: CSVASGGGDYGYTF.

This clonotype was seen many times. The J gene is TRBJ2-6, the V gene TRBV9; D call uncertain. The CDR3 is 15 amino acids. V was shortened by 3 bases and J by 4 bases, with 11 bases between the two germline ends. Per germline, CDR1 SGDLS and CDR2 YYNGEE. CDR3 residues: CASSETPTGANVLTF. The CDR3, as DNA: TGTGCCAGCAGCGAGACTCCAACCGGGGCCAACGTCCTGACTTTC.

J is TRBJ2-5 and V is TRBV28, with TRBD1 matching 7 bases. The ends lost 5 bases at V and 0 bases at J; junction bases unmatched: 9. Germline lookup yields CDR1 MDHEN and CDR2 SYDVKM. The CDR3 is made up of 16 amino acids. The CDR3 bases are TGTGCCAGCAGTCAGGGGGTCGGGGAACACCAAGAGACCCAGTACTTC. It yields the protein CASSQGVGEHQETQYF.

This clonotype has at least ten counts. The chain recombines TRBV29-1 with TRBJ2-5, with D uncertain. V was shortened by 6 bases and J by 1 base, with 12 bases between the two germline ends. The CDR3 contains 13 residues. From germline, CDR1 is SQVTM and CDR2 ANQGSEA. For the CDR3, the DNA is TGCAGCGTAGTTAGGAATGGCCAAGAGACCCAGTACTTC. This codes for CSVVRNGQETQYF. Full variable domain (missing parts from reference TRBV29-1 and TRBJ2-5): SAVISQKPSRDICQRGTSLTIQCQVDSQVTMMFWYRQQPGQSLTLIATANQGSEATYESGFVIDKFPISRPNLTFSTLTVSNMSPEDSSIYLCSVVRNGQETQYFGPGTRLLVL.

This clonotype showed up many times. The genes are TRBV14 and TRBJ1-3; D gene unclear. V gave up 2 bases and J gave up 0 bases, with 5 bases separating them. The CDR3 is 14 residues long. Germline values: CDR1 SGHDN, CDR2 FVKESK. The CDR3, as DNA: TGTGCCAGCAGCCAATACACCTCTGGAAACACCATATATTTT. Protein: CASSQYTSGNTIYF.

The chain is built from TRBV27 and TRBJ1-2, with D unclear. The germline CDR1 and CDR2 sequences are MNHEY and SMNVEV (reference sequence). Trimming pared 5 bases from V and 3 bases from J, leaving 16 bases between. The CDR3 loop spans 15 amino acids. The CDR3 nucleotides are TGTGCCAGCAGTCACCGAGGGAAAGTGGACTATGGCTACACCTTC. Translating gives CASSHRGKVDYGYTF.